Here is one T cell receptor (beta chain) with its context. V lost 2 bases to trimming and J lost 1 base, with 9 bases between them. CDR1 SGHVS and CDR2 FQNEAQ come from the germline V gene. CDR3 length: 15 amino acids. The data were obtained in a study of CD8 T cells in Susac syndrome. An amount of RNA that ranged from roughly 0.45 to 1 ug was reverse transcribed with random hexamers. TCRdb analysed the immunoSEQ multiplex PCR reads with MiXCR anew, one entry per CDR3 protein. The table has 150,000 to 190,000 distinct CDR3 sequences, roughly 95% seen once; the top ten hold under 0.15%. TCR beta sequencing was performed on blood CD8+ and CD4+ T cells.

The sequencing sample was made of CD8+ T cells from PBMCs. The chain couples TRBV7-8 to TRBJ2-1, with a tentative D call TRBD1 (6 bases). The TCR comes from a human donor with multiple sclerosis. CDR3 region: CASSLQGTSYNEQFF. In DNA, the CDR3 is TGTGCCAGCAGCTTACAGGGGACGTCCTACAATGAGCAGTTCTTC. Full variable domain (outside the CDR3, taken from reference TRBV7-8 and TRBJ2-1): GAGVSQSPRYKVAKRGQDVALRCDPISGHVSLFWYQQALGQGPEFLTYFQNEAQLDKSGLPSDRFFAERPEGSVSTLKIQRTQQEDSAVYLCASSLQGTSYNEQFFGPGTRLTVL.